These T cell receptor beta chains were read from a single sample in a study of T cell responses to AZD1222 COVID-19 vaccine. Here immunoSEQ multiplex PCR was the method, and the copy in TCRdb shows in-frame clones only, minus some. Of about 130,000 clones in the sample, 75% to 90% were seen once. Here the sequenced sample was peripheral blood, taken on day 0 of AZD1222 vaccination. These receptors originate from an adult in good health. CDR3s include the opening cysteine and the closing phenylalanine or tryptophan. The order of the fields is V gene, clone size, D gene, J gene, CDR3 DNA, CDR3 protein. D genes are given only for firm matches. Size values are once, few and many counts, or a class for expanded clones, and some rows have none.

TRBV5-1,-,-,TRBJ2-1,TGCGCCAGCAGCTTGGACCGGGATGAGCAGTTCTTC,CASSLDRDEQFF
TRBV19,few,-,TRBJ1-6,TGTGCCAGTAGTCGTAATTCACCCCTCCACTTT,CASSRNSPLHF
TRBV6-5,-,-,TRBJ2-7,TGTGCCAGCAGTTACTCGGGGACATTTTCTTCCTACGAGCAGTACTTC,CASSYSGTFSSYEQYF
TRBV5-1,-,-,TRBJ1-2,TGCGCCAGCAGCTTGGAGGTGGGGCGCGGCTATGGCTACACCTTC,CASSLEVGRGYGYTF
TRBV4-1,-,TRBD1,TRBJ2-3,TGCGCCAGCAGCCAAGGACAGGGGGTACCCACAGATACGCAGTATTTT,CASSQGQGVPTDTQYF
TRBV6-5,-,-,TRBJ2-7,TGTGCCAGCAGTCACTACTACGAGCAGTACTTC,CASSHYYEQYF
TRBV12-3/TRBV12-4,-,-,TRBJ2-2,TGTGCCAGCAGTTTGGGCCGAAGGGGGGAGCTGTTTTTT,CASSLGRRGELFF
TRBV7-3,-,-,TRBJ2-7,TGTGCCAGCAGCCCAGCGGGTGGGACCTACGAGCAGTACTTC,CASSPAGGTYEQYF
TRBV21-1,-,-,TRBJ2-1,TGTGCCAGCAGATCCTGGGGGGGCTGTTACAATGAGCAGTTCTTC,CASRSWGGCYNEQFF
TRBV5-4,-,-,TRBJ1-2,TGTGCCAGCAGCTTGGGTGGCGCCCCTAACTATGGCTACACCTTC,CASSLGGAPNYGYTF
TRBV5-1,-,TRBD1,TRBJ1-5,TGCGCCAGCAGCCCGGACAGGGATCAGCCCCAGCATTTT,CASSPDRDQPQHF
TRBV6-2/TRBV6-3,-,-,TRBJ1-1,TGTGCCAGCAGTTATTTTCAGGACATGAACACTGAAGCTTTCTTT,CASSYFQDMNTEAFF
TRBV7-9,-,TRBD1,TRBJ1-2,TGTGCCAGCAGTCTAGGGACAGGCTATGGCTACACCTTC,CASSLGTGYGYTF
TRBV19,-,-,TRBJ2-3,TGTGCCAGTACCGCAGGGTGGGGGCCCCGGGATACGCAGTATTTT,CASTAGWGPRDTQYF
TRBV7-2,-,TRBD1,TRBJ1-3,TGTGCCAGCAGCTTATCGGCAGGGGGGGACACCATATATTTT,CASSLSAGGDTIYF
TRBV7-2,-,TRBD1,TRBJ2-1,TGTGCCAGCAGGTTACAGGGGCATAACTACAATGAGCAGTTCTTC,CASRLQGHNYNEQFF
TRBV30,once,-,TRBJ2-1,TGTGCCTGGGGTACCGGGACACTTGACAATGAGCAGTTCTTC,CAWGTGTLDNEQFF
TRBV7-3,-,TRBD1,TRBJ2-7,TGTGCCAGCAGCTTTGGGACAGGCTCCCGATACGAGCAGTACTTC,CASSFGTGSRYEQYF
TRBV29-1,-,TRBD1,TRBJ1-4,TGCAGCGTAGCAACCTATTCGGACAGGCTTACTAATGAAAAACTGTTTTTT,CSVATYSDRLTNEKLFF
TRBV14,-,-,TRBJ2-7,TGTGCCAGCAGCCAAGAGCTAGGCGAGCAGTACTTC,CASSQELGEQYF
TRBV4-1,-,-,TRBJ1-6,TGCGCCAGCAGTCTTACAAACAGGGATCTGTTCCACTTT,CASSLTNRDLFHF
TRBV3-1/TRBV3-2,-,-,TRBJ2-5,TGTGCCAGCATCCTCCGGGGGGCTAGCCAAGAGACCCAGTACTTC,CASILRGASQETQYF
TRBV18,-,-,TRBJ1-1,TGTGCCAGCTCACCTCTTGAAGGGGATGAAGCTTTCTTT,CASSPLEGDEAFF
TRBV19,-,-,TRBJ1-6,TGTGCCAGTAGGACAGGAGAGCAACCATCACCCCTCCACTTT,CASRTGEQPSPLHF
TRBV5-6,-,-,TRBJ1-2,TGTGCCAGTGCCCAGCGGTCTGGCTACACCTTC,CASAQRSGYTF
TRBV4-3,-,-,TRBJ2-1,TGCGCCAGCAGCCAAGATAGCTTTAGGACCTACAATGAGCAGTTCTTC,CASSQDSFRTYNEQFF
TRBV6-1,once,TRBD2,TRBJ2-1,TGTGCCAGCAGTGTTGGGACTAGCGGAGGCATCAATGAGCAGTTCTTC,CASSVGTSGGINEQFF
TRBV3-1/TRBV3-2,-,-,TRBJ2-7,TGTGCCAGCAGCCAAGTTAGCTACGAGCAGTACTTC,CASSQVSYEQYF
TRBV6-2/TRBV6-3,-,-,TRBJ1-2,TGTGCCAGCAGTCCGACAGGCATAGAACATGGCTACACCTTC,CASSPTGIEHGYTF
TRBV18,-,TRBD1,TRBJ1-1,TGTGCCAGCTCACCAAGACAGGGCATGAACACTGAAGCTTTCTTT,CASSPRQGMNTEAFF
TRBV2,-,TRBD1,TRBJ1-5,TGTGCCAGCAGTAAGGAACAGGGGGGAGATAGCAATCAGCCCCAGCATTTT,CASSKEQGGDSNQPQHF
TRBV19,-,TRBD2,TRBJ2-7,TGTGCCAGTAGTCCCCGGGGGGGGGCCTACGAGCAGTACTTC,CASSPRGGAYEQYF
TRBV19,once,TRBD2,TRBJ2-3,TGTGCCAGTAGTTTGGGAGCGGGGGGGCGGACAGATACGCAGTATTTT,CASSLGAGGRTDTQYF
TRBV27,-,-,TRBJ1-6,TGTGCCAGCAGTTACGGACCTAAGCATTCACCCCTCCACTTT,CASSYGPKHSPLHF
TRBV5-6,-,-,TRBJ1-1,TGTGCCACCCAGCTCAGTGGGGACACAGGGCGATCTTTCTTT,CATQLSGDTGRSFF
TRBV6-5,-,-,TRBJ1-4,TGTGCCAGCAGTTACTCATTCTGGACAGTTAATGAAAAACTGTTTTTT,CASSYSFWTVNEKLFF
TRBV24-1,few,-,TRBJ2-5,TGTGCCACCAGTGATCCGCTCAGTCGTCAAGAGACCCAGTACTTC,CATSDPLSRQETQYF
TRBV4-1,few,-,TRBJ2-5,TGCGCCAGCAGCCAAGATGGATTAGTCGGGGAGACCCAGTACTTC,CASSQDGLVGETQYF
TRBV5-1,-,TRBD1,TRBJ1-2,TGCGCCAGCAGCTTGACGCAGGGGGCACGTGGCTACACCTTC,CASSLTQGARGYTF
TRBV27,few,-,TRBJ1-5,TGTGCCAGCAGTTTCGGGGGCTATAGCAATCAGCCCCAGCATTTT,CASSFGGYSNQPQHF
TRBV5-4,-,-,TRBJ1-1,TGTGCCAGCAGCCCATTCGAGATGAACACTGAAGCTTTCTTT,CASSPFEMNTEAFF
TRBV12-3/TRBV12-4,-,-,TRBJ1-6,TGTGCCAGCAGTCGGGCCCAGGATTCACCCCTCCACTTT,CASSRAQDSPLHF
TRBV7-6,-,-,TRBJ1-3,TGTGCCAGCAGCTTAGAGGAAGCCGGAAACACCATATATTTT,CASSLEEAGNTIYF
TRBV30,-,TRBD2,TRBJ2-7,TGTGCCTGGAACGTGGGACTAGCGGCCTACGAGCAGTACTTC,CAWNVGLAAYEQYF
TRBV2,-,-,TRBJ1-5,TGTGCCAGCAGTACGATAAGGGGGGGTGGAAGCAATCAGCCCCAGCATTTT,CASSTIRGGGSNQPQHF
TRBV19,-,-,TRBJ1-2,TGTGCCAGTAGTATTAGGAGTAATGGCTACACCTTC,CASSIRSNGYTF
TRBV19,once,TRBD1,TRBJ1-6,TGTGCCAGTAGTATTCCTCCTGGACAGGGGAATAATTCACCCCTCCACTTT,CASSIPPGQGNNSPLHF
TRBV11-3,-,-,TRBJ2-1,TGTGCCAGCAGCCAGGGGCGCACAGGTCCATCTGAGCAGTTCTTC,CASSQGRTGPSEQFF
TRBV18,-,TRBD1,TRBJ1-1,TGTGCCAGCTCACCACCATGGGGGACAGGATTGATGAACACTGAAGCTTTCTTT,CASSPPWGTGLMNTEAFF
TRBV30,-,-,TRBJ2-7,TGTGCCTGGAGTAACGGACCGCGATACGAGCAGTACTTC,CAWSNGPRYEQYF
TRBV11-1,-,-,TRBJ1-2,TGTGCCAGCAGCTTGCAGGGTCGTTCGGCTGGCTACACCTTC,CASSLQGRSAGYTF
TRBV18,-,TRBD2,TRBJ2-5,TGTGCCAGCGCCCCCCTTGGCGGGAGCGCGGAGACCCAGTACTTC,CASAPLGGSAETQYF
TRBV9,-,-,TRBJ2-1,TGTGCCAGCAGCGTAGCGACAGCCTACAATGAGCAGTTCTTC,CASSVATAYNEQFF
TRBV5-1,-,TRBD1,TRBJ2-1,TGCGCCAGCAGCTGGACAGGGGGCCTGAATGAGCAGTTCTTC,CASSWTGGLNEQFF
TRBV19,-,-,TRBJ1-2,TGTGCCAGTAGAGGTAGAACCTATGGCTACACCTTC,CASRGRTYGYTF
TRBV25-1,few,-,TRBJ2-7,TGTGCCAGCAGTCGCCCCACACTAGCTGGGAACTACGAGCAGTACTTC,CASSRPTLAGNYEQYF
TRBV6-1,-,-,TRBJ2-7,TGTGCCAGCAGTGAAGCACAGTCCTACGAGCAGTACTTC,CASSEAQSYEQYF
TRBV7-9,few,-,TRBJ1-2,TGTGCCAGCAGCCATGGACAGAACTATGGCTACACCTTC,CASSHGQNYGYTF
TRBV11-2,-,-,TRBJ1-3,TGTGCCAGCGCCACGGGGGGAGTCTCTGGAAACACCATATATTTT,CASATGGVSGNTIYF